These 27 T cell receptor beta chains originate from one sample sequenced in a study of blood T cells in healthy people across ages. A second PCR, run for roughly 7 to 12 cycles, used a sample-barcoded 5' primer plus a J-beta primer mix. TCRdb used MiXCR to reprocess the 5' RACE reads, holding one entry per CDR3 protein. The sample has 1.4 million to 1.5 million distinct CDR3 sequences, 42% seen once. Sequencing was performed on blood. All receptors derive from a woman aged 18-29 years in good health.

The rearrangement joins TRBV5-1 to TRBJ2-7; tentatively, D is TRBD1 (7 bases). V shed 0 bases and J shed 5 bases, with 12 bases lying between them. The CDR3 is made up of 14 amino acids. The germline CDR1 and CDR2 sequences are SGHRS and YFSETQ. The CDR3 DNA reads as TGCGCCAGCAGCTTGGCAGGGGGGCGGAACGAGCAGTACTTC. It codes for CASSLAGGRNEQYF.

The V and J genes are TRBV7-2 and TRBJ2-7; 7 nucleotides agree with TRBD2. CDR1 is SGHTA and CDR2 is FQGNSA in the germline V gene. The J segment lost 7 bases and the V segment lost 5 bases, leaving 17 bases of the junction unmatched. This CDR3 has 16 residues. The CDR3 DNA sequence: TGTGCCAGCAGCCCCACTAGTGGGGGGGTATACAATGAGCAGTACTTC. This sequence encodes CASSPTSGGVYNEQYF.

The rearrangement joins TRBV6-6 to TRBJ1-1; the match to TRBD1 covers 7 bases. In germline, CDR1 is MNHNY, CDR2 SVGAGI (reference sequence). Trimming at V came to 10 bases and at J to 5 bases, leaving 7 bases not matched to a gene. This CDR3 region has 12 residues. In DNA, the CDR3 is TGTGCCACCATGACAGGGCGGACTGAAGCTTTCTTT. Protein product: CATMTGRTEAFF.

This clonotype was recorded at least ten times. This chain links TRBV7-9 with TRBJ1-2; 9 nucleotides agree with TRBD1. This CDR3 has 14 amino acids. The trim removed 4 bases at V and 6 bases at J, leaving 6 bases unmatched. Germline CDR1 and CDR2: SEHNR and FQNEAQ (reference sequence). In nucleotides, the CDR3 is TGTGCCAGCAGCTCCACAGGGGGCGCCGATGGCTACACCTTC. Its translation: CASSSTGGADGYTF. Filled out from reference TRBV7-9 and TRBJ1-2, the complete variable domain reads DTGVSQNPRHKITKRGQNVTFRCDPISEHNRLYWYRQTLGQGPEFLTYFQNEAQLEKSRLLSDRFSAERPKGSFSTLEIQRTEQGDSAMYLCASSSTGGADGYTFGSGTRLTVV.

The CDR3 loop is CASSTHSGRPRNTQYF. The CDR3 nucleotides are TGTGCCAGCAGCACCCACAGCGGGAGACCTAGGAATACGCAGTATTTT. The chain uses TRBV3-1 and TRBJ2-3, with 8 bases matching TRBD2. Trimming removed 5 bases from V and 7 bases from J; junction bases left unmatched: 14. The CDR3 has 16 amino acids. Looked up from germline, CDR1 is LGHDT and CDR2 is YNNKEL (reference sequence).

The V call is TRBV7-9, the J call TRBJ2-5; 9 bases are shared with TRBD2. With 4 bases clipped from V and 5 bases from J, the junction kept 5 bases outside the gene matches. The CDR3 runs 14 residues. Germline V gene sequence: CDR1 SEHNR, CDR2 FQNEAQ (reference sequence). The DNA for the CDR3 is TGTGCCAGCAGCTGGACTAGCGTAGAGGAGACCCAGTACTTC. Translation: CASSWTSVEETQYF.

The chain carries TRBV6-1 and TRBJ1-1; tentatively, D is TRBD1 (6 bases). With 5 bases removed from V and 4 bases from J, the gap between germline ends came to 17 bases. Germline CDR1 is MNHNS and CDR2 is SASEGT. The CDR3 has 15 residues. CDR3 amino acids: CASSTWGPRGTEAFF. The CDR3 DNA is TGTGCCAGCAGTACCTGGGGGCCCCGCGGCACTGAAGCTTTCTTT.

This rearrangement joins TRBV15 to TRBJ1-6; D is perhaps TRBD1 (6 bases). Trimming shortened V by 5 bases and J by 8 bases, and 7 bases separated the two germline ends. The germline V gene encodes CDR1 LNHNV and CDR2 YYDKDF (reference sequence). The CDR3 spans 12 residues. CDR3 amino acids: CATSEGDSPLHF. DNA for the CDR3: TGTGCCACCAGCGAGGGGGATTCACCCCTCCACTTT.

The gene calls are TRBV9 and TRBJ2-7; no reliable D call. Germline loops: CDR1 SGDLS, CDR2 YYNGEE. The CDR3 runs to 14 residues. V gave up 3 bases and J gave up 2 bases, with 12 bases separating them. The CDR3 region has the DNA TGTGCCAGCAGCGAGGGCAGAGTGCCCTACGAGCAGTACTTC. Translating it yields CASSEGRVPYEQYF.

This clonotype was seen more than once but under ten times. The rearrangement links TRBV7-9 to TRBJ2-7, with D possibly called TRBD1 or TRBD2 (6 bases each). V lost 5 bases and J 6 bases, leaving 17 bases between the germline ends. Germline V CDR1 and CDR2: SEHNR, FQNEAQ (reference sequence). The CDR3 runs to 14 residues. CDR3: CASSVAWGASEQYF. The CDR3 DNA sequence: TGTGCCAGCAGCGTTGCATGGGGGGCGAGCGAGCAGTACTTC.

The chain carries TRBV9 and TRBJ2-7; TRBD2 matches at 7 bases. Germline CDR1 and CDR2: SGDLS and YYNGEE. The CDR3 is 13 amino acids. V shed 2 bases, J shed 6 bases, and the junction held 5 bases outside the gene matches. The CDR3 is CASSVVSGGEQYF. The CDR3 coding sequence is TGTGCCAGCAGCGTCGTTTCGGGGGGCGAGCAGTACTTC.

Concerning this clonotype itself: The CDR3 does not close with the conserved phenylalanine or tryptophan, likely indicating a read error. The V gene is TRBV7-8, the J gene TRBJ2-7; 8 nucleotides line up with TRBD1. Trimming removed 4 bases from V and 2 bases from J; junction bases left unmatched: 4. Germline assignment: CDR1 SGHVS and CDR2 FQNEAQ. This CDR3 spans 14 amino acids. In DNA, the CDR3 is TGTGCCAGCAGCTCCGGGACAGGCACCTACGAGCAGTACTTA. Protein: CASSSGTGTYEQYL.

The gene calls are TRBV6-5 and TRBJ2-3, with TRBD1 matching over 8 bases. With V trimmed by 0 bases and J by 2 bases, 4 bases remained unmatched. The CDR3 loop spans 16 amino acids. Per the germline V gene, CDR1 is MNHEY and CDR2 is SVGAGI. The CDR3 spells CASSYSGQANTDTQYF. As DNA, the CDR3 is TGTGCCAGCAGTTACTCGGGACAGGCAAACACAGATACGCAGTATTTT.

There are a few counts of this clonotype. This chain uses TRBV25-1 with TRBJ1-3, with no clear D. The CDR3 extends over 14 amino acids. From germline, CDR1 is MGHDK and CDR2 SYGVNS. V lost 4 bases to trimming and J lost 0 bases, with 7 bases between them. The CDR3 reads CASSAESSGNTIYF. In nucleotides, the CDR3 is TGTGCCAGCAGTGCAGAGAGCTCTGGAAACACCATATATTTT.

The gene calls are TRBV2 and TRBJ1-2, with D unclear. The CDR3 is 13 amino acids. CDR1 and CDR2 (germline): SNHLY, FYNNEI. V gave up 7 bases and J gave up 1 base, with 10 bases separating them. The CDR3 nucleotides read TGTGCCAGCATATCCGGAGTTAACTATGGCTACACCTTC. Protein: CASISGVNYGYTF.

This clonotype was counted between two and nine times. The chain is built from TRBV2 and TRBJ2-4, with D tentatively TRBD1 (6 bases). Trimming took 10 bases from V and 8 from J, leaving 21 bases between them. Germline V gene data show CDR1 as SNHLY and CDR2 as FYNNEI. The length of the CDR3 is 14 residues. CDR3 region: CATTDSKAGDIQYF. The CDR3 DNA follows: TGTGCCACCACGGACAGCAAAGCAGGAGACATTCAGTACTTC.

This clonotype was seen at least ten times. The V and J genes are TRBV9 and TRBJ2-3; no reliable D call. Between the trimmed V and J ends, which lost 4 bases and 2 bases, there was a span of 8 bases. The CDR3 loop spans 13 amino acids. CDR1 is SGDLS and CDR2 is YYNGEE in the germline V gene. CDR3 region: CASSHGLTDTQYF. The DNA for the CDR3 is TGTGCCAGCAGCCACGGCCTCACAGATACGCAGTATTTT.

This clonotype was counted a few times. Here the CDR3 DNA reads TGTGCCAGCAGTACGGAACTCCACCCCTCCTACGAGCAGTACTTC. Protein sequence: CASSTELHPSYEQYF. The chain links TRBV12-3 or TRBV12-4 to TRBJ2-7, with D unresolved. The CDR3 sequence is 15 residues long. The V end lost 5 bases, the J end lost 0 bases, and 14 bases lay between the germline ends.

CDR3 region: CASSFLRQPQHF. CDR3 nucleotides: TGTGCCAGCAGTTTTCTTCGTCAGCCCCAGCATTTT. The chain uses TRBV28 and TRBJ1-5; D is uncertain. V lost 3 bases and J 6 bases, leaving 6 bases between the germline ends. The CDR3 is 12 residues long. CDR1 and CDR2 (germline): MDHEN, SYDVKM.

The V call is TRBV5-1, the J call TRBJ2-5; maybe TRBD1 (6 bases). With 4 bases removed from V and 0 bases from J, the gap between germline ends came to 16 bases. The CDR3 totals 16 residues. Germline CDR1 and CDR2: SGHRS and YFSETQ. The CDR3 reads CASSTGQILYQETQYF. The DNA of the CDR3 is TGCGCCAGCAGCACTGGACAGATCTTGTACCAAGAGACCCAGTACTTC.

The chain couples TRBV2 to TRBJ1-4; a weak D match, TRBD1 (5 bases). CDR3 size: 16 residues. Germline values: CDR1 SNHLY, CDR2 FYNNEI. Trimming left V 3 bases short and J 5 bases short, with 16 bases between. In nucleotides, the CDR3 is TGTGCCAGCAGTGATAAGGGGTGGGGCGAAAATGAAAAACTGTTTTTT. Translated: CASSDKGWGENEKLFF.

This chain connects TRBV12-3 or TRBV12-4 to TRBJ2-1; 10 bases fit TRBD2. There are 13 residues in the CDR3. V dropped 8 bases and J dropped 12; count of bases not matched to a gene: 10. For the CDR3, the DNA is TGTGCCAGCTGGAGCGGGGGGGGAGTCGGGCAGTTCTTC. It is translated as CASWSGGGVGQFF.

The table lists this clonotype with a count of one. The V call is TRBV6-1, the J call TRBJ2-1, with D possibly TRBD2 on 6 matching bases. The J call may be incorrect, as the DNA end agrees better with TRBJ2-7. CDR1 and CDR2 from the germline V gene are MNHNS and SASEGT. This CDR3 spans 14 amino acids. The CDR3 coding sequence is TGTGCCAGCAGTGTGGGAGGCGGGTACAATGAGCAGTACTTC. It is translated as CASSVGGGYNEQYF.

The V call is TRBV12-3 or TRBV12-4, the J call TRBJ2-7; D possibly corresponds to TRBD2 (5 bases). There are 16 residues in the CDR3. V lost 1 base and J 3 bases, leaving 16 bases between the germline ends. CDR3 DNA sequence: TGTGCCAGCAGTTTAGGGCCCGGGGTCCGAGGCTACGAGCAGTACTTC. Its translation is CASSLGPGVRGYEQYF.

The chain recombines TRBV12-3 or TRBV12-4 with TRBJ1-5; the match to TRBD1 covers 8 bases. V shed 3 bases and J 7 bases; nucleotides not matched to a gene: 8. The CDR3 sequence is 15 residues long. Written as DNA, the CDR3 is TGTGCCAGCAGTTTCGCTGCAGGGGGCCGGCAGCCCCAGCATTTT. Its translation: CASSFAAGGRQPQHF.

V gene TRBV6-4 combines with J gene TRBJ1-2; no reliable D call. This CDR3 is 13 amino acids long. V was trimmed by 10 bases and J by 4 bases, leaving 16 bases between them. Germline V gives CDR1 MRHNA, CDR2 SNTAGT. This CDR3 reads CATQAARFYGYTF. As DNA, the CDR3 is TGTGCCACCCAAGCCGCCCGGTTCTATGGCTACACCTTC.

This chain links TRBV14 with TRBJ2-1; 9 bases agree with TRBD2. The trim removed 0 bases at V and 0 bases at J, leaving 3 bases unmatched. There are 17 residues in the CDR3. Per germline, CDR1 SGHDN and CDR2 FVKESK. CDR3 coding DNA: TGTGCCAGCAGCCAAGAGCGGGAGGGCCCCTCCTACAATGAGCAGTTCTTC. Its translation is CASSQEREGPSYNEQFF.